This T cell receptor (beta chain) was identified in a study of T cells in Graves' hyperthyroidism and ophthalmopathy. RNA transcripts served as the template for amplifying TCR beta CDR3 regions. First-round RT-PCR of the TCR CDR3 relied on the HTBI primer set. Using its own MiXCR run on the multiplex PCR reads, TCRdb lists one record per CDR3 protein. This sample has hundreds of thousands of distinct CDR3 sequences, with under 20% found just once. Newly diagnosed patients aged 18 to 65 had hyperthyroidism of under 2 months' duration. Diagnostic decisions used clinical symptoms, serum thyroxine and TRAb, thyroid ultrasound and orbital computed tomography. Study-wide results and limits: With a median lead of roughly 6.2 months before onset, the model predicted ophthalmopathy.

This clonotype was seen more than once but under ten times. Antigen unknown. Sequencing used blood. This receptor was obtained from a woman aged 50 to 60 with Graves' hyperthyroidism that later progressed to Graves' ophthalmopathy.

CDR3 DNA: TGTGCCAGCAGCTTGACCTGGAGGACCGGGGAGCTGTTTTTT. Translated: CASSLTWRTGELFF. The rearrangement joins TRBV7-9 to TRBJ2-2; D is perhaps TRBD2 (5 bases). V lost 3 bases to trimming and J lost 5 bases, with 10 bases between them. This CDR3 is built from 14 residues. Germline CDR1 is SEHNR and CDR2 is FQNEAQ (reference sequence).